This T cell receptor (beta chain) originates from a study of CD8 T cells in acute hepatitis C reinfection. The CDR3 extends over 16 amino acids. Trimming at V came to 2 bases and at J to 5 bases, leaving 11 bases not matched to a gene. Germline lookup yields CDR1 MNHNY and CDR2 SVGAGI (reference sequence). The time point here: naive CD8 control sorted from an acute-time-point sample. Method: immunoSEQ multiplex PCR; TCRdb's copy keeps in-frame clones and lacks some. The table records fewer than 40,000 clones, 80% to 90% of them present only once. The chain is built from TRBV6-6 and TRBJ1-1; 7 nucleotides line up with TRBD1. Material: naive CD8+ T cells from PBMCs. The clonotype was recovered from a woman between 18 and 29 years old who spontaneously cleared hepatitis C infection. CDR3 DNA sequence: TGTGCCAGCAGTTACCTTAAAGGGGGCGCAAGAACTGAAGCTTTCTTT. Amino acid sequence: CASSYLKGGARTEAFF.